Listed below are T cell receptor beta chains from one sample, sequenced in a study of blood T cell repertoires in COVID-19. The data were produced by immunoSEQ multiplex PCR, yet TCRdb's version contains in-frame clones alone and is incomplete. The table lists fewer than 25,000 clones, more than 75% of them singletons. Input material: peripheral blood. Source of these receptors: a human donor with active COVID-19. The donor label of this sample is uncertain. CDR3s include the opening cysteine and the closing phenylalanine or tryptophan. D genes are given only for firm matches. Expanded clones get a size class; other rows say once, few or many, or leave the size out.

len,d_gene,v_gene,j_gene,abundance,CDR3aa,CDR3nt
12,NA,TRBV3-1/TRBV3-2,TRBJ1-1,NA,CASSQGPVEAFF,TGTGCCAGCAGCCAAGGGCCAGTTGAAGCTTTCTTT
15,NA,TRBV9,TRBJ1-3,NA,CASSPARSSGNTIYF,TGTGCCAGCAGCCCCGCCCGGAGCTCTGGAAACACCATATATTTT
14,TRBD2,TRBV10-3,TRBJ2-5,NA,CAIGAGGPVETQYF,TGTGCCATCGGCGCGGGGGGCCCGGTCGAGACCCAGTACTTC
13,NA,TRBV10-2,TRBJ2-6,few,CASSAIGANVLTF,TGCGCCAGCAGTGCAATCGGGGCCAACGTCCTGACTTTC
16,NA,TRBV28,TRBJ2-7,NA,CASSFGGGAVPYEQYF,TGTGCCAGCAGTTTCGGAGGGGGCGCAGTACCCTACGAGCAGTACTTC
14,NA,TRBV29-1,TRBJ2-3,NA,CSVDPTESTDTQYF,TGCAGCGTTGACCCGACAGAGAGCACAGATACGCAGTATTTT
15,NA,TRBV9,TRBJ1-3,NA,CASSAHGQGRNTIYF,TGTGCCAGCAGCGCCCACGGGCAGGGCAGAAACACCATATATTTT
13,NA,TRBV5-1,TRBJ2-3,once,CASSLSSQDTQYF,TGCGCCAGCAGCTTATCTAGTCAAGATACGCAGTATTTT
13,TRBD1,TRBV19,TRBJ1-2,NA,CASSRTGLWGYTF,TGTGCCAGTAGTCGGACAGGCCTCTGGGGCTACACCTTC
13,TRBD1,TRBV6-5,TRBJ2-7,NA,CASRGQFFYEQYF,TGTGCCAGCAGGGGACAGTTCTTCTACGAGCAGTACTTC
17,TRBD1,TRBV5-1,TRBJ1-6,NA,CASSFDLSDRGNSPLHF,TGCGCCAGCAGCTTCGACTTGTCGGACAGGGGTAATTCACCCCTCCACTTT
14,NA,TRBV6-5,TRBJ1-2,NA,CASSPGLQNYGYTF,TGTGCCAGCAGTCCAGGACTCCAGAACTATGGCTACACCTTC
17,NA,TRBV19,TRBJ1-6,few,CASSIDIFSSANSPLHF,TGTGCCAGTAGTATAGACATCTTTAGCTCGGCCAATTCACCCCTCCACTTT
15,NA,TRBV28,TRBJ1-1,NA,CASSLLPEEGTEAFF,TGTGCCAGCAGTTTATTACCAGAGGAGGGCACTGAAGCTTTCTTT
15,TRBD1,TRBV7-2,TRBJ1-2,NA,CASSPRTGGTYGYTF,TGTGCCAGCAGCCCACGGACAGGGGGCACCTATGGCTACACCTTC
13,NA,TRBV20-1,TRBJ1-4,NA,CSASRVTNEKLFF,TGCAGTGCTAGTCGGGTAACTAATGAAAAACTGTTTTTT
18,TRBD2,TRBV19,TRBJ2-1,NA,CASSSLAGGLKSYNEQFF,TGTGCCAGTAGTAGTCTAGCGGGAGGGTTGAAGTCCTACAATGAGCAGTTCTTC
15,TRBD2,TRBV13,TRBJ2-1,NA,CASSPPGTNYNEQFF,TGTGCCAGCAGCCCACCTGGGACTAACTATAATGAGCAGTTCTTC
15,TRBD1,TRBV10-3,TRBJ2-5,NA,CAAAAFRGTRETQYF,TGTGCCGCCGCGGCGTTCAGGGGGACACGGGAGACCCAGTACTTC
13,TRBD2,TRBV10-2,TRBJ2-1,NA,CASSAGGHSEQFF,TGCGCCAGCAGCGCGGGGGGGCATTCAGAGCAGTTCTTC
14,TRBD2,TRBV3-1/TRBV3-2,TRBJ2-1,NA,CASSAAGGRSEQFF,TGTGCCAGCAGTGCAGCGGGGGGGCGGAGTGAGCAGTTCTTC
17,TRBD2,TRBV9,TRBJ2-6,once,CASSAGLVLTGANVLTF,TGTGCCAGCAGCGCGGGACTAGTCCTTACTGGGGCCAACGTCCTGACTTTC
16,TRBD1,TRBV5-6,TRBJ2-2,NA,CASSLTGGANTGELFF,TGTGCCAGCAGCCTAACAGGGGGTGCGAACACCGGGGAGCTGTTTTTT
13,NA,TRBV6-6,TRBJ1-2,NA,CASWEGPNYGYTF,TGTGCCAGCTGGGAGGGGCCAAACTATGGCTACACCTTC